These 9 T cell receptor beta chains originate from one sample sequenced in a study of blood T cells in healthy people across ages. A J-beta primer mix and a sample-barcoded 5' primer were used in a second PCR of about 7 to 12 cycles. TCRdb reprocessed the 5' RACE reads with MiXCR, giving one entry per CDR3 protein. This sample has hundreds of thousands of distinct CDR3 sequences; under 25% occur once, and the top ten carry roughly 3.9%. The sample comprised blood. These receptors were collected from a man aged 70-80 years in good health.

The chain combines TRBV12-3 or TRBV12-4 with TRBJ2-1, with 13 bases that match TRBD2. The V and J ends lost 4 bases and 8 bases, in that order; junction bases with no gene match: 5. CDR3 length: 15 residues. CDR3 nucleotide sequence: TGTGCCAGCAGTTCGACTAGCGGGAGGTTAGATGAGCAGTTCTTC. Protein sequence: CASSSTSGRLDEQFF.

The V and J genes are TRBV5-1 and TRBJ1-4; no firm D call. Germline V lookup: CDR1 SGHRS, CDR2 YFSETQ. V was shortened by 3 bases and J by 5 bases, with 17 bases between the two germline ends. The CDR3 totals 16 residues. CDR3 nucleotides: TGCGCCAGCAGCTCGGAGGGTCACGGAGGGAATGAAAAACTGTTTTTT. Translation: CASSSEGHGGNEKLFF.

The V call is TRBV10-3, the J call TRBJ2-3, with D hard to call. V lost 10 bases, J lost 0 bases, and 5 bases lay in between. Looked up from germline, CDR1 is ENHRY and CDR2 is SYGVKD. The CDR3 extends over 11 amino acids. Here the CDR3 reads CATGSTDTQYF. As DNA, the CDR3 is TGTGCCACAGGAAGCACAGATACGCAGTATTTT.

The chain combines TRBV20-1 with TRBJ2-5, with a weak D call TRBD2 (5 bases). V shed 1 base and J shed 7 bases, with 7 bases lying between them. The V gene's germline CDR1 is DFQATT and CDR2 SNEGSKA (reference sequence). The CDR3 consists of 11 residues. CDR3 in DNA: TGCAGTGCTAGAGTCCGGGGGACCCAGTACTTC. The encoded protein is CSARVRGTQYF.

In the case of this clonotype: This is likely a read error, given that the CDR3 carries no conserved phenylalanine or tryptophan at its end. The chain couples TRBV4-3 to TRBJ2-5, with TRBD1 as a possible D gene (5 bases). The closer fit of TRBJ2-7 to the DNA end suggests the J call may be wrong. Germline V CDR1 and CDR2: LGHNA, YSLEER. The CDR3 loop spans 13 amino acids. In DNA form, the CDR3 reads TGCGCCAGCAGCCAAGTCCAGGGCTACGAGCAGTACCTC. This translates into CASSQVQGYEQYL.

This clonotype was seen many times. This chain uses TRBV28 with TRBJ2-1; TRBD2 agrees at 7 bases. The CDR3 has 16 residues. Germline CDR1 MDHEN, CDR2 SYDVKM. With V trimmed by 6 bases and J by 0 bases, 8 bases remained unmatched. CDR3 loop: CASSLSLAVSYNEQFF. In DNA form, the CDR3 reads TGTGCCAGCAGCCTCTCGCTAGCGGTCTCCTACAATGAGCAGTTCTTC.

This clonotype was recorded many times. V and J are TRBV19 and TRBJ2-5; TRBD2 might be the D (6 bases). Germline V gives CDR1 LNHDA, CDR2 SQIVND (reference sequence). The CDR3 is 19 amino acids. V was pared by 3 bases and J by 2 bases, with 25 bases between. The CDR3: CASSITGLPGIGIQETQYF. The CDR3, as DNA: TGTGCCAGTAGTATCACGGGACTTCCCGGAATCGGGATACAAGAGACCCAGTACTTC.

The V gene is TRBV4-1, the J gene TRBJ2-7; TRBD1 aligns across 8 bases. Trimming took 4 bases from V and 1 from J; bases not matched to a gene: 6. This CDR3 contains 15 residues. Germline assignment: CDR1 MGHRA and CDR2 YSYEKL. The CDR3, as DNA: TGCGCCAGCAGCCCTGGGCAGGGGGCTTCCTACGAGCAGTACTTC. Its translation: CASSPGQGASYEQYF.

The CDR3 DNA reads as TGTGCCAGCTCACGCGGTAGCGGGAGCCAAGAGACCCAGTACTTC. Residues: CASSRGSGSQETQYF. This chain uses TRBV18 with TRBJ2-5, with TRBD2 matching over 9 bases. Germline CDR1 and CDR2: KGHSH and LQKENI. The J segment lost 1 base and the V segment lost 4 bases, leaving 4 bases of the junction unmatched. This CDR3 is 15 amino acids long.